Presented here are 13 T cell receptor beta chains from one specimen sequenced in a study of blood T cell repertoires in COVID-19. Clones were sequenced by immunoSEQ multiplex PCR, and TCRdb holds only the in-frame ones, with some missing. Altogether under 300,000 clones are present, 81% being singletons, with the ten largest covering 2.5% to 3%. What was sequenced was peripheral blood. These receptors were obtained from a woman aged 55-70 years with active or convalescent COVID-19.

This sequence joins TRBV27 and TRBJ2-2, with 11 bases identical to TRBD2. The junction had 14 bases not matched to a gene; V was cut back by 6 bases and J by 5 bases. CDR3 length: 18 residues. Germline assignment: CDR1 MNHEY and CDR2 SMNVEV (reference sequence). The CDR3 nucleotides read TGTGCCAGCAGCCCAAGGCGGCTAGCGGGGGGCGTGACCGGGGAGCTGTTTTTT. Amino acids: CASSPRRLAGGVTGELFF.

The genes are TRBV2 and TRBJ1-2; D is undetermined. The V and J ends lost 2 bases and 4 bases respectively, with 8 bases between them. The CDR3 is made up of 13 amino acids. Germline V gives CDR1 SNHLY, CDR2 FYNNEI. CDR3 in amino acids: CASSESASYGYTF. CDR3 nucleotides: TGTGCCAGCAGTGAATCTGCGAGCTATGGCTACACCTTC. The full variable domain, in which reference TRBV2 and TRBJ1-2 provide the parts outside the CDR3, is EPEVTQTPSHQVTQMGQEVILRCVPISNHLYFYWYRQILGQKVEFLVSFYNNEISEKSEIFDDQFSVERPDGSNFTLKIRSTKLEDSAMYFCASSESASYGYTFGSGTRLTVV.

The sample holds a few counts of this clone. The rearrangement links TRBV29-1 to TRBJ2-7, with 10 bases identical to TRBD1. The germline gives CDR1 SQVTM, CDR2 ANQGSEA. V trimming: 3 bases; J trimming: 6 bases; junction bases outside the gene matches: 11. The length of the CDR3 is 15 residues. The CDR3 nucleotides are TGCAGCGTTGAGCCCACGACGGGACAGGGGACCGAGCAGTACTTC. This codes for CSVEPTTGQGTEQYF.

Note on this clone: At one end the junction does not follow the germline gene, possibly because of a read error. The V call is TRBV7-7, the J call TRBJ2-1; D is possibly TRBD1 (6 bases). Looked up from germline, CDR1 is SSHAT and CDR2 is FNYEAQ (reference sequence). The CDR3 totals 15 residues. CDR3 DNA: TGTGCTAGCAGCCTAGGACAGAACTCCTACAATGAGCAGTTCTTC. Its translation is CASSLGQNSYNEQFF.

The chain employs TRBV6-2 or TRBV6-3 and TRBJ2-1; TRBD2 matches at 7 bases. Trimming at V came to 2 bases and at J to 4 bases, leaving 8 bases not matched to a gene. Germline CDR1 is MNHEY and CDR2 is SVGEGT. The CDR3 contains 16 residues. The CDR3 here is CASSYDGSGEYNEQFF. In nucleotides, the CDR3 is TGTGCCAGCAGTTACGACGGGAGCGGGGAATACAATGAGCAGTTCTTC.

This chain joins TRBV19 and TRBJ1-4; 11 bases are a match to TRBD1. Trimming removed 6 bases from V and 0 bases from J; junction bases left unmatched: 3. Germline loops: CDR1 LNHDA, CDR2 SQIVND (reference sequence). The CDR3 is 16 residues long. This chain's CDR3 is CASRWGQGATNEKLFF. In nucleotides, the CDR3 is TGTGCCAGTAGATGGGGACAGGGGGCAACTAATGAAAAACTGTTTTTT.

This CDR3 reads CASSRTGGVSNEQFF. CDR3 coding DNA: TGTGCCAGCAGTCGGACAGGGGGCGTTAGCAATGAGCAGTTCTTC. V usage is TRBV6-5 and J usage is TRBJ2-1; TRBD1 matches 11 bases. The germline CDR1 and CDR2 sequences are MNHEY and SVGAGI. J was trimmed by 6 bases and V by 5 bases; bases with no gene match: 6. The CDR3 is 15 amino acids.

This clone was found once. The V call is TRBV7-3, the J call TRBJ2-2; 9 bases match TRBD1. The CDR3 runs to 18 residues. Germline V gene lookup returns CDR1 SGHTA and CDR2 FQGTGA. J was trimmed by 6 bases and V by 1 base; bases with no gene match: 12. The CDR3 loop reads CASSLILVGQGIAGELFF. The CDR3 bases are TGTGCCAGCAGCTTAATTCTCGTAGGACAGGGGATTGCCGGGGAGCTGTTTTTT.

As DNA, the CDR3 is TGTGCCAGCAAGGCAGGTGAGAGGGCTGAAGCTTTCTTT. Protein sequence: CASKAGERAEAFF. This chain connects TRBV2 to TRBJ1-1, with D uncertain. The V gene lost 7 bases and the J gene lost 6 bases, with 15 bases spanning the gap. Per the germline V gene, CDR1 is SNHLY and CDR2 is FYNNEI. There are 13 residues in the CDR3.

This clone was detected a few times. The genes are TRBV7-8 and TRBJ2-7; 7 bases line up with TRBD2. Germline V gene data show CDR1 as SGHVS and CDR2 as FQNEAQ. The trim removed 5 bases at V and 4 bases at J, leaving 14 bases unmatched. This CDR3 is 16 amino acids long. The CDR3 DNA reads TGTGCCAGCAGCGCCCGAAGTGGGGGGAGGGTATACGAGCAGTACTTC. This translates into CASSARSGGRVYEQYF.

The chain uses TRBV9 and TRBJ1-6; 9 bases line up with TRBD1. Germline CDR1 reads SGDLS; CDR2 reads YYNGEE. The V gene end was trimmed by 7 bases and the J gene end by 10 bases; junction bases not matched to a gene: 9. The CDR3 is made up of 14 amino acids. This CDR3 reads CASGYRDRESPLHF. The CDR3 DNA is TGTGCCAGCGGTTACCGGGACAGGGAATCACCCCTCCACTTT.

The genes are TRBV30 and TRBJ1-5; 9 nucleotides align to TRBD1. Germline V lookup: CDR1 GTSNPN, CDR2 SVGIG (reference sequence). V trimming: 3 bases; J trimming: 2 bases; junction bases outside the gene matches: 2. The CDR3 totals 14 residues. As DNA, the CDR3 is TGTGCCTGGAGCGGGACAGGGCGCAATCAGCCCCAGCATTTT. Its translation: CAWSGTGRNQPQHF.

This clone was detected a few times. The gene calls are TRBV14 and TRBJ1-6; D is uncertain. Germline CDR1 reads SGHDN; CDR2 reads FVKESK. This CDR3 comprises 13 residues. The V and J ends lost 1 base and 14 bases respectively, with 12 bases between them. The CDR3 spells CASSQGGGRSLHF. DNA of the CDR3: TGTGCCAGCAGCCAAGGGGGAGGTAGGTCCCTCCACTTT. Supplemented by reference TRBV14 and TRBJ1-6, the full variable domain reads EAGVTQFPSHSVIEKGQTVTLRCDPISGHDNLYWYRRVMGKEIKFLLHFVKESKQDESGMPNNRFLAERTGGTYSTLKVQPAELEDSGVYFCASSQGGGRSLHFGNGTRLTVT.